This T cell receptor (beta chain) was captured by sequencing in a study of blood T cells in healthy people across ages. Study-level findings and limits: CMV status of donors was unknown, possibly confounding expanded clonotype changes. Age advanced and TCR beta diversity per million T cells fell, roughly linearly.

The V gene lost 5 bases and the J gene lost 7 bases, with 11 bases spanning the gap. The CDR3 is made up of 13 amino acids. CDR1 is SGHVS and CDR2 is FNYEAQ in the germline V gene. Points on this clonotype: No antigen is known for it.

Primed by a sample-barcoded 5' primer and a J-beta primer mix, a second PCR proceeded for roughly 7 to 11 cycles. Each CDR3 protein gets one entry after TCRdb re-called the 5' RACE reads with MiXCR. This table has fewer than 650,000 distinct CDR3 sequences, about 27% appearing once. These data were also filed under a second study, of T cells of mothers and their children. From that second work: All extracted RNA went into cDNA synthesis, about 1.4 ug per 15 ul.

Sequencing was performed on blood. The chain couples TRBV7-6 to TRBJ1-4; D is undetermined. The sequence was obtained from a boy younger than 10 in good health. The CDR3 coding sequence is TGTGCCAGCAGCCCCGTCCTTGGTGAAAAACTGTTTTTT. Amino acids: CASSPVLGEKLFF.